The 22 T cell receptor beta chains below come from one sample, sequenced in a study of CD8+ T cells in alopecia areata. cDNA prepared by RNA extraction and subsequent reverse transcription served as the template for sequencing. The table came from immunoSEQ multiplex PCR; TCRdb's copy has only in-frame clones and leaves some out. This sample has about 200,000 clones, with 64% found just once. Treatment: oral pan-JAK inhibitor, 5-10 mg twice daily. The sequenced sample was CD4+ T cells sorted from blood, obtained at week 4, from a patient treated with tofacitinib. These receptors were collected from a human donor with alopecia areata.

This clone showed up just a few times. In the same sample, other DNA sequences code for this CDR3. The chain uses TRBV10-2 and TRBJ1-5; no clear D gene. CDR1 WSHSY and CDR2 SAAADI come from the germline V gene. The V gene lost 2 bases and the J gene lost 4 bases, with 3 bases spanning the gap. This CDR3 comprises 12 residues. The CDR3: CASSEPNQPQHF. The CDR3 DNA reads TGCGCCAGCAGTGAGCCTAATCAGCCCCAGCATTTT.

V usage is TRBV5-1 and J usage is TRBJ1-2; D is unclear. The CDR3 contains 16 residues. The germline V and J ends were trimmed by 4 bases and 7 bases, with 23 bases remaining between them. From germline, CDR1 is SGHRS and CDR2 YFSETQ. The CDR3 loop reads CASSLFWELGAGGYTF. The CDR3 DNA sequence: TGCGCCAGCAGCCTGTTTTGGGAACTGGGAGCCGGTGGCTACACCTTC.

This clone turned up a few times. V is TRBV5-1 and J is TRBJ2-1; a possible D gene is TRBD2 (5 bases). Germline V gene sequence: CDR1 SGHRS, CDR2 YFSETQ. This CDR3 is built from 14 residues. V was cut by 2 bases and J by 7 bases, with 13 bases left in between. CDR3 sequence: CASSFGPTGNEQFF. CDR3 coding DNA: TGCGCCAGCAGCTTTGGACCCACGGGGAATGAGCAGTTCTTC.

CDR3 in amino acids: CASSQPPSRVSGANVLTF. CDR3 bases: TGTGCCAGCAGCCAACCCCCCTCACGGGTCTCTGGGGCCAACGTCCTGACTTTC. The V and J genes are TRBV4-2 and TRBJ2-6; D is unclear. Germline CDR1 LGHNA, CDR2 YNFKEQ. V gave up 2 bases and J gave up 0 bases, with 14 bases separating them. CDR3 length: 18 amino acids.

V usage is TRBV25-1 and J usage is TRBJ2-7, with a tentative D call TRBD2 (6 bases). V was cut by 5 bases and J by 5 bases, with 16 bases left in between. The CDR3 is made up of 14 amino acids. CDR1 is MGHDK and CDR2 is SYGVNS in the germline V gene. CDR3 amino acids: CASSLPLPGDEQYF. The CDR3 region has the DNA TGTGCCAGCAGTCTCCCCCTACCGGGGGACGAGCAGTACTTC.

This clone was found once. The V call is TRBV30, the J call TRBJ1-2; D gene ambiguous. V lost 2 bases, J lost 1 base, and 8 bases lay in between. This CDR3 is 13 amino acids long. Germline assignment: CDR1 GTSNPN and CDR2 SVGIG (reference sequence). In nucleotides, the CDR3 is TGTGCCTGGAGTCCCACCTATAACTATGGCTACACCTTC. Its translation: CAWSPTYNYGYTF.

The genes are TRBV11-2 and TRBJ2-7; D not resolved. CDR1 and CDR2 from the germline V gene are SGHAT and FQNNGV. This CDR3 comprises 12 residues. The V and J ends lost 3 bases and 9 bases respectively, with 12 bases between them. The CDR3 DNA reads TGTGCCAGCAGCTTGCCGGACCCTCGGCAGTACTTC. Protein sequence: CASSLPDPRQYF.

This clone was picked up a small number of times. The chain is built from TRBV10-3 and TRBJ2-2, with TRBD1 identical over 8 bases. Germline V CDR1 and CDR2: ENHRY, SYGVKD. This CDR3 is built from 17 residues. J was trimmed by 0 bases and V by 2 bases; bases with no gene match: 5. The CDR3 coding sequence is TGTGCCATCAGTGAGAGGGGACAGGTTACGAACACCGGGGAGCTGTTTTTT. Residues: CAISERGQVTNTGELFF.

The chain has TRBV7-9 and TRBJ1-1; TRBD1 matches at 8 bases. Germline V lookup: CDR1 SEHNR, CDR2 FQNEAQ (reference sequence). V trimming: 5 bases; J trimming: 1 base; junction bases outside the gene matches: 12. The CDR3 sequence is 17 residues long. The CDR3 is CASSPESRDRRNTEAFF. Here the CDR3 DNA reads TGTGCCAGCAGCCCCGAGTCCCGGGACAGGAGGAACACTGAAGCTTTCTTT.

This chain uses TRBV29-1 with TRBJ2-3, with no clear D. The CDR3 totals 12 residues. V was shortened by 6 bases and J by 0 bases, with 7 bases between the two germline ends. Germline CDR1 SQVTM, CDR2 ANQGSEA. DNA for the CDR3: TGCAGCGTGCGAATGAGCACAGATACGCAGTATTTT. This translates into CSVRMSTDTQYF.

CDR3 loop: CASSIGVGSNEQFF. The CDR3 nucleotides are TGTGCCAGCAGCATCGGGGTAGGGAGCAATGAGCAGTTCTTC. The rearrangement joins TRBV7-2 to TRBJ2-1, with a possible D match to TRBD2 (5 bases). The ends were cut back, 5 bases at V and 6 bases at J, with 14 bases in the middle. The CDR3 covers 14 residues. Germline V gene sequence: CDR1 SGHTA, CDR2 FQGNSA.

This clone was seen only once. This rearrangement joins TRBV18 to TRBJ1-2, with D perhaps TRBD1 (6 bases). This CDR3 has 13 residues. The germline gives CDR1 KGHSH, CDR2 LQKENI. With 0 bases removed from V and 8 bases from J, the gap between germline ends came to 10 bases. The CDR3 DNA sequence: TGTGCCAGCTCACCACCCGGGGGCCGCGGCTACACCTTC. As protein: CASSPPGGRGYTF.

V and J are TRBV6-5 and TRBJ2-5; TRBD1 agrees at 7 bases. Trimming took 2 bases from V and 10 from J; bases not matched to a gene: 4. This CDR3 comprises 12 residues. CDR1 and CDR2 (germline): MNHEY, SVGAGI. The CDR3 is CASSYRGQGQYF. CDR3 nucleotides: TGTGCCAGCAGTTACAGGGGGCAGGGCCAGTACTTC.

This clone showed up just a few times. The chain's CDR3 is CASSSFGQYSGNTIYF. For the CDR3, the DNA is TGTGCCAGTAGTTCCTTTGGACAGTACTCTGGAAACACCATATATTTT. The chain combines TRBV19 with TRBJ1-3; a weak D match, TRBD1 (6 bases). This CDR3 has 16 residues. V was pared by 5 bases and J by 0 bases, with 14 bases between. Germline CDR1 is LNHDA and CDR2 is SQIVND (reference sequence).

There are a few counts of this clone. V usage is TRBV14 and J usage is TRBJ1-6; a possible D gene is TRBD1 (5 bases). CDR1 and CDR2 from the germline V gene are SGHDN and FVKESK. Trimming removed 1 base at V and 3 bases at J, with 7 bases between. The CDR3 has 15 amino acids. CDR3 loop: CASSQGQGYNSPLHF. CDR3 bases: TGTGCCAGCAGCCAAGGGCAGGGCTATAATTCACCCCTCCACTTT.

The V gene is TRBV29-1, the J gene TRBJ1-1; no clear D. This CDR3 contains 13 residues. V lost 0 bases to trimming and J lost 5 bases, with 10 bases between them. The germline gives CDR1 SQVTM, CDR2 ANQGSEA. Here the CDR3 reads CSVEETVWTEAFF. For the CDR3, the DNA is TGCAGCGTTGAAGAGACCGTCTGGACTGAAGCTTTCTTT.

The chain's CDR3 is CASSPTGAGDTQYF. The DNA of the CDR3 is TGTGCCAGCAGCCCGACAGGGGCCGGAGATACGCAGTATTTT. The chain is built from TRBV5-4 and TRBJ2-3; 8 bases align to TRBD1. Trimming cost V 4 bases and J 5 bases; bases outside gene matches: 6. This CDR3 spans 14 amino acids. Germline V CDR1 and CDR2: SGHNT, YYREEE (reference sequence). Filled out from reference TRBV5-4 and TRBJ2-3, the complete variable domain reads ETGVTQSPTHLIKTRGQQVTLRCSSQSGHNTVSWYQQALGQGPQFIFQYYREEENGRGNFPPRFSGLQFPNYSSELNVNALELDDSALYLCASSPTGAGDTQYFGPGTRLTVL.

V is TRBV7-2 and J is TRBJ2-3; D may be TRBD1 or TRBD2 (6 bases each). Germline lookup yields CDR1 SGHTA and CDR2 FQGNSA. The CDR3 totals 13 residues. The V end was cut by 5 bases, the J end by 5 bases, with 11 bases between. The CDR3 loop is CASSTGGGDTQYF. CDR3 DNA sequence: TGTGCCAGCAGCACCGGGGGCGGAGATACGCAGTATTTT.

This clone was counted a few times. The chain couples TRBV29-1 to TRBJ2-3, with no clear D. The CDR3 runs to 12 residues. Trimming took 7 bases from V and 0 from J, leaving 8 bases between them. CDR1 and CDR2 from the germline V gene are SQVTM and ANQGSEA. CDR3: CSGVLSTDTQYF. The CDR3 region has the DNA TGCAGCGGTGTACTGAGCACAGATACGCAGTATTTT.

The CDR3 region has the DNA TGTGCCTGGAGTGGGGCGGATGGGGGAAAGGAGACCCAGTACTTC. The encoded protein is CAWSGADGGKETQYF. The chain has TRBV30 and TRBJ2-5, with D perhaps TRBD1 or TRBD2 (5 bases each). Germline-derived CDR1 and CDR2 are GTSNPN and SVGIG (reference sequence). CDR3 length: 15 residues. V lost 1 base and J lost 5, with 17 bases in between.

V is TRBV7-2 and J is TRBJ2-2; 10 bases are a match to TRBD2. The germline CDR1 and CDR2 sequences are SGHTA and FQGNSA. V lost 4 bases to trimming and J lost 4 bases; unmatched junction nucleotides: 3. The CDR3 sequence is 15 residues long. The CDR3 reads CASSSSGGVTGELFF. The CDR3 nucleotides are TGTGCCAGCAGCTCTAGCGGGGGAGTCACCGGGGAGCTGTTTTTT. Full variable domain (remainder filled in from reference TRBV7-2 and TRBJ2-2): GAGVSQSPSNKVTEKGKDVELRCDPISGHTALYWYRQSLGQGLEFLIYFQGNSAPDKSGLPSDRFSAERTGGSVSTLTIQRTQQEDSAVYLCASSSSGGVTGELFFGEGSRLTVL.

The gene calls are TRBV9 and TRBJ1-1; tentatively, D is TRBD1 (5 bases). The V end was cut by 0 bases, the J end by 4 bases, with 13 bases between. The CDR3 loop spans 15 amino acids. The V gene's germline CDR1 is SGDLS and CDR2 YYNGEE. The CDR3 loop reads CASSVADLGGTEAFF. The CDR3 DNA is TGTGCCAGCAGCGTAGCCGACCTCGGGGGCACTGAAGCTTTCTTT.